This TCR beta chain was obtained from a study of cytomegalovirus exposure and HLA in healthy donors. Broader study findings: Later analysis suggested links between common viral pathogens and several top significant clusters.

The PCR was carried out with 60 Vbeta primers and 13 Jbeta primers. Repertoires were generated with immunoSEQ multiplex PCR, while TCRdb's copy carries only in-frame clones and drops some. The sample includes over 150,000 clones, around nine tenths of them seen just once. This CDR3 is 14 amino acids long. Looked up from germline, CDR1 is SGDLS and CDR2 is YYNGEE. The V and J ends lost 3 bases and 5 bases, in that order; junction bases with no gene match: 3. Concerning this clone itself: What it binds is unknown.

The sequence came from a woman between 25 and 40 years old in good health and CMV-seronegative. The sample consisted of PBMCs. This rearrangement joins TRBV9 to TRBJ2-1; TRBD2 matches at 9 bases. DNA for the CDR3: TGTGCCAGCAGCGCAGCGGGAGGAGACAATGAGCAGTTCTTC. Protein: CASSAAGGDNEQFF.